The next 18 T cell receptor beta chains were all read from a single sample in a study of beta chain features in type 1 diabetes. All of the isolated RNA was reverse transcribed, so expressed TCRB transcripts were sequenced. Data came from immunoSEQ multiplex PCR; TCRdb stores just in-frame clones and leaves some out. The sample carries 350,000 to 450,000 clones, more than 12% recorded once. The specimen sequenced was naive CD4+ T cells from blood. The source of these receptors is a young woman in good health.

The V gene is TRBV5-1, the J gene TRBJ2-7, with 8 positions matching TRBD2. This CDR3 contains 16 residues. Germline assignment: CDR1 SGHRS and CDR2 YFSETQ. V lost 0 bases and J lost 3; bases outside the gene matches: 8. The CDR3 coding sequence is TGCGCCAGCAGCTTGGTGGGGCAAGCGGGAGTCTACGAGCAGTACTTC. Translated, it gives CASSLVGQAGVYEQYF.

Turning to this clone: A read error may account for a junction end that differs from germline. The CDR3 nucleotides are TGTGCCAGCGGTGAACTAGCGGGAGTTGGAGGGAATGAGCAGTTCTTC. Translated: CASGELAGVGGNEQFF. The V and J genes are TRBV6-1 and TRBJ2-1, with 11 bases that match TRBD2. The CDR3 sequence is 16 residues long. Germline V CDR1 and CDR2: MNHNS, SASEGT.

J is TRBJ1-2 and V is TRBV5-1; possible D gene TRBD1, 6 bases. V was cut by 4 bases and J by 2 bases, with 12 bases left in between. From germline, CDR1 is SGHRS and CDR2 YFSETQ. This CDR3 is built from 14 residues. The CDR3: CASSQGQPNYGYTF. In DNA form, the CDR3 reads TGCGCCAGCAGCCAAGGACAGCCGAACTATGGCTACACCTTC.

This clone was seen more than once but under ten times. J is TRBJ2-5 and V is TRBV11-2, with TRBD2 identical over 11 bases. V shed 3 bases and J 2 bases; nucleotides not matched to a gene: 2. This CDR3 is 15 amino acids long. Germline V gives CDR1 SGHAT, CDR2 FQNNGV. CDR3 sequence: CASSLGLAVQETQYF. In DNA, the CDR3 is TGTGCCAGCAGCTTGGGACTAGCGGTTCAAGAGACCCAGTACTTC.

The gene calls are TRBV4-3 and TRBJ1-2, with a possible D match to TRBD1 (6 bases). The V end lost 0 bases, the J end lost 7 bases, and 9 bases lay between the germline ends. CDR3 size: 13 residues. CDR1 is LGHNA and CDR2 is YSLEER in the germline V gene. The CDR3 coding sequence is TGCGCCAGCAGCCAAGATGGGACACGTGGCTACACCTTC. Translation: CASSQDGTRGYTF.

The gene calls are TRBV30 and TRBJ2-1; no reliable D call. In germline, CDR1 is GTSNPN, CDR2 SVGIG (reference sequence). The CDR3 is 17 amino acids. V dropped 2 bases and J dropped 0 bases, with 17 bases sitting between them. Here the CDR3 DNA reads TGTGCCTGGAGTCGGAGCCGAACCCCTAGCTCCTACAATGAGCAGTTCTTC. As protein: CAWSRSRTPSSYNEQFF.

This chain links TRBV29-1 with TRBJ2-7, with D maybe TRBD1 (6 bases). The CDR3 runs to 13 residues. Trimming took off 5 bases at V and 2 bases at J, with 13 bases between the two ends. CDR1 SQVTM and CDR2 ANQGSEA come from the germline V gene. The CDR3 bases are TGCAGCGTTATCCAGGGGCCGGCCTACGAGCAGTACTTC. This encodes CSVIQGPAYEQYF.

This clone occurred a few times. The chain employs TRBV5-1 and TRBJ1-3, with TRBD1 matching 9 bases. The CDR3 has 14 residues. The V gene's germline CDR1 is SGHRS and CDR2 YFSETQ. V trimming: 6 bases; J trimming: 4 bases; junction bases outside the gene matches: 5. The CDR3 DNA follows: TGCGCCAGCAATCCGGGGACAGGGGGAAACACCATATATTTT. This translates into CASNPGTGGNTIYF.

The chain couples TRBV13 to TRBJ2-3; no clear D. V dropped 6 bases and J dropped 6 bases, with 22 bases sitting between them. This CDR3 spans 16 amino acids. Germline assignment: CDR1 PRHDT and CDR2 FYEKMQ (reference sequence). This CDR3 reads CASSLPRGARMDTQYF. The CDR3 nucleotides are TGTGCCAGCAGTTTACCCCGTGGAGCGAGAATGGATACGCAGTATTTT.

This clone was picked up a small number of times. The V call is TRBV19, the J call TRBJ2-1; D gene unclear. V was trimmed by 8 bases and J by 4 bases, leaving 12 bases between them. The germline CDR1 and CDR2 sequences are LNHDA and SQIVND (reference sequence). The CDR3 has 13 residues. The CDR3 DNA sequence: TGTGCCAGTTCCACCGTCGGGTACAATGAGCAGTTCTTC. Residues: CASSTVGYNEQFF.

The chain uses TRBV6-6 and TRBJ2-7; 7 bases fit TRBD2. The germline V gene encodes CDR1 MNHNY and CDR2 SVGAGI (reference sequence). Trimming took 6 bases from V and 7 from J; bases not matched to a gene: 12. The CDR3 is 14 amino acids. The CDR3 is CASSPGLVTGEQYF. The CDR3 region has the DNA TGTGCCAGCAGCCCCGGACTAGTTACTGGGGAGCAGTACTTC.

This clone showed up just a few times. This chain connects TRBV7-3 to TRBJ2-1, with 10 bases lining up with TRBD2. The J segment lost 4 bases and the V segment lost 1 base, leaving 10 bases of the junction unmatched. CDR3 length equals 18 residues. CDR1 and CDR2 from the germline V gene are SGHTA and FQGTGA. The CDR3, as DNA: TGTGCCAGCAGCTTAATAACTAGCGGGATAGGGATATACAATGAGCAGTTCTTC. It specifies CASSLITSGIGIYNEQFF. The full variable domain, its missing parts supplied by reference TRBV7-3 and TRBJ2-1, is GAGVSQTPSNKVTEKGKYVELRCDPISGHTALYWYRQSLGQGPEFLIYFQGTGAADDSGLPNDRFFAVRPEGSVSTLKIQRTERGDSAVYLCASSLITSGIGIYNEQFFGPGTRLTVL.

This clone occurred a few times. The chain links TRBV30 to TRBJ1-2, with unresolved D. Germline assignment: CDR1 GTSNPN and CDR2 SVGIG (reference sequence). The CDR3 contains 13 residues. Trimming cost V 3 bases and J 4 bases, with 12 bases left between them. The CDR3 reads CAWSVSPPYGYTF. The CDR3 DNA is TGTGCCTGGAGCGTCAGTCCTCCCTATGGCTACACCTTC.

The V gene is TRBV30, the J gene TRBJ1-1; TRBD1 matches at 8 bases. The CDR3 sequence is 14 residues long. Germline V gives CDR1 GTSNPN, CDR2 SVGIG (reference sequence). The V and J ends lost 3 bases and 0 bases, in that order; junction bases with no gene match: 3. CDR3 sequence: CAWRGQGLNTEAFF. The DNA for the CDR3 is TGTGCCTGGAGAGGACAGGGCCTGAACACTGAAGCTTTCTTT.

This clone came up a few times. The CDR3 loop reads CASSSPTRTDTQYF. CDR3 coding DNA: TGTGCCAGCAGCTCGCCGACTCGCACAGATACGCAGTATTTT. V usage is TRBV7-2 and J usage is TRBJ2-3; D is unclear. Trimming shortened V by 4 bases and J by 1 base, and 9 bases separated the two germline ends. This CDR3 contains 14 residues. The germline V gene encodes CDR1 SGHTA and CDR2 FQGNSA. Combining the CDR3 with reference TRBV7-2 and TRBJ2-3 gives the whole variable domain GAGVSQSPSNKVTEKGKDVELRCDPISGHTALYWYRQSLGQGLEFLIYFQGNSAPDKSGLPSDRFSAERTGGSVSTLTIQRTQQEDSAVYLCASSSPTRTDTQYFGPGTRLTVL.

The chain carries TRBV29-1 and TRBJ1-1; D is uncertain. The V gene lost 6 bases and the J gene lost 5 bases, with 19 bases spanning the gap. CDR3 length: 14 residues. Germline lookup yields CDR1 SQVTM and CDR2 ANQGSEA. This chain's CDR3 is CSVTLIASGTEAFF. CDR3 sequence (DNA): TGCAGCGTGACCCTGATCGCCTCCGGGACTGAAGCTTTCTTT.

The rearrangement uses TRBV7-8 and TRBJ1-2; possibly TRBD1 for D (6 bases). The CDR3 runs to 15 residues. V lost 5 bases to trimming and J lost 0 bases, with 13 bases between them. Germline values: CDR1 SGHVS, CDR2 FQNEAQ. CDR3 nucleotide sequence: TGTGCCAGCAGCCACCGACAGGCCGCTAACTATGGCTACACCTTC. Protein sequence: CASSHRQAANYGYTF.

The CDR3: CASSPLRTGNTYGYTF. The CDR3 bases are TGTGCCAGCAGCCCTCTGAGGACAGGAAACACCTATGGCTACACCTTC. V gene TRBV7-2 combines with J gene TRBJ1-2; 7 nucleotides align to TRBD1. V gave up 5 bases and J gave up 4 bases; unmatched junction bases: 13. From germline, CDR1 is SGHTA and CDR2 FQGNSA. The CDR3 runs 16 residues.